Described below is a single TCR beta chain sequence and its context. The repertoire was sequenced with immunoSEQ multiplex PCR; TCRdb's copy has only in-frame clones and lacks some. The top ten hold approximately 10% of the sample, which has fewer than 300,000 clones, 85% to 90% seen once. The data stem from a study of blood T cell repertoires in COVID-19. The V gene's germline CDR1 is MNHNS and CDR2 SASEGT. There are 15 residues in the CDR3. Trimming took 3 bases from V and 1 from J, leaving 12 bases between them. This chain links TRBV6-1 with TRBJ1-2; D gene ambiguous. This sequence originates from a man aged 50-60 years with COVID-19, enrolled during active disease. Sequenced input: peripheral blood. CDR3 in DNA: TGTGCCAGCAGTGAGGCAGCGACGTATAACTATGGCTACACCTTC. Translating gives CASSEAATYNYGYTF.